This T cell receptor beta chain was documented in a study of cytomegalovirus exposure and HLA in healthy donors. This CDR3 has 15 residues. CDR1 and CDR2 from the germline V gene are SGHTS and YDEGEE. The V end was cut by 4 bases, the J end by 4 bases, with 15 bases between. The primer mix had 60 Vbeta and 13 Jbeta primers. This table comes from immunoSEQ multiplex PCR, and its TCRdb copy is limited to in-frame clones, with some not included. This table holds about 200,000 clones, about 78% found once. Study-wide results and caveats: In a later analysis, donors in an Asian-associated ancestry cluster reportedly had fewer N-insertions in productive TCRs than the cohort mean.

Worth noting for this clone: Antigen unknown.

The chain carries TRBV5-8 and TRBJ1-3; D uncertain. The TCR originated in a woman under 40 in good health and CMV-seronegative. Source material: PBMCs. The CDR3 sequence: CASSRRRSRGNTIYF. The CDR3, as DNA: TGTGCCAGCAGCCGTAGACGGAGTCGAGGAAACACCATATATTTT.